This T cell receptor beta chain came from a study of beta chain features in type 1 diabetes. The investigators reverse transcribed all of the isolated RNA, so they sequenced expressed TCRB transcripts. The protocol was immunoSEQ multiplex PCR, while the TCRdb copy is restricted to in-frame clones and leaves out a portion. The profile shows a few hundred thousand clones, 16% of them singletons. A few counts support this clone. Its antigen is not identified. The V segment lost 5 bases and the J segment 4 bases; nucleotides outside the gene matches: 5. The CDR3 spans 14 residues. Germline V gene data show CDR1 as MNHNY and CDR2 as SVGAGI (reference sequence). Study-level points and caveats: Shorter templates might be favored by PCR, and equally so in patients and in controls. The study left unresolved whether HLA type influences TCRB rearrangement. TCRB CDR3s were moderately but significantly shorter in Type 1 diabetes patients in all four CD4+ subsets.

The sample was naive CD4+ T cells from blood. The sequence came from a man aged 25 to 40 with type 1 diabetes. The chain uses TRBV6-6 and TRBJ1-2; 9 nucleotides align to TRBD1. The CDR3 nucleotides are TGTGCCAGCAGTACACAGGGGGCAGGCTATGGCTACACCTTC. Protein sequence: CASSTQGAGYGYTF.